Below are 2 T cell receptor beta chains sequenced from a single sample in a study of cytomegalovirus exposure and HLA in healthy donors. This PCR relied on a set of 60 Vbeta primers and 13 Jbeta primers. The method was immunoSEQ multiplex PCR; TCRdb's version includes in-frame clones alone and lacks a portion of them. Altogether roughly 180,000 clones are present, about 83% being singletons, with the ten largest covering around 6%. Sequenced: PBMCs. Every receptor here comes from a woman in her thirties in good health and CMV-seropositive.

The chain uses TRBV6-1 and TRBJ1-2, with TRBD1 matching 7 bases. Germline CDR1 is MNHNS and CDR2 is SASEGT. The CDR3 runs 13 residues. Losses at the gene ends were 10 bases for V and 2 bases for J; bases not matched to a gene: 7. CDR3 in DNA: TGTGCCACACAACAGGGGATCAACTATGGCTACACCTTC. Amino acid sequence: CATQQGINYGYTF.

The V call is TRBV7-2, the J call TRBJ1-1, with D unresolved. The V and J ends lost 4 bases and 5 bases respectively, with 11 bases between them. There are 13 residues in the CDR3. Germline-derived CDR1 and CDR2 are SGHTA and FQGNSA. CDR3 DNA sequence: TGTGCCAGCAGCTCCCGGGAGAGTACTGAAGCTTTCTTT. Residues: CASSSRESTEAFF.